Listed here is a single T cell receptor beta chain. The data derive from a study of blood T cells in healthy people across ages. V dropped 0 bases and J dropped 2 bases, with 19 bases sitting between them. The CDR3 extends over 18 amino acids. From germline, CDR1 is ENHRY and CDR2 SYGVKD. Every participating donor contributed approximately 9.5 milliliters of peripheral blood through a draw. Through a sample-barcoded 5' primer and a J-beta primer mix, a second PCR was run for roughly 6 to 12 cycles. TCRdb recomputed calls from the 5' RACE reads with MiXCR, one row per CDR3 protein. The sample lists hundreds of thousands of distinct CDR3 sequences, around half occurring once.

The chain combines TRBV10-3 with TRBJ1-2; possibly TRBD1 for D (6 bases). Material: blood. This clonotype was obtained from a man older than 75 in good health. CDR3 region: CAISESYTGAGANYGYTF. CDR3 coding DNA: TGTGCCATCAGTGAGTCGTACACCGGGGCAGGGGCCAACTATGGCTACACCTTC.